The 18 T cell receptor beta chains below were found in one sample sequenced in a study of T cells in Graves' hyperthyroidism and ophthalmopathy. From RNA transcripts, TCR beta CDR3 regions were amplified. An initial round of RT-PCR targeting the TCR CDR3 relied on the HTBI primer set. TCRdb reprocessed the multiplex PCR reads via MiXCR and lists one record per CDR3 protein. The data hold roughly 530,000 distinct CDR3 sequences, with about a sixth observed a single time. The sequenced material came from blood. These receptors were obtained from a woman aged 18-29 years with Graves' ophthalmopathy.

Many counts were recorded for this clonotype. This chain links TRBV3-1 with TRBJ2-1, with 10 bases fitting TRBD2. With V trimmed by 8 bases and J by 8 bases, 9 bases remained unmatched. This CDR3 comprises 14 residues. Germline V gene lookup returns CDR1 LGHDT and CDR2 YNNKEL (reference sequence). The CDR3 sequence is CASVQAGGPYEQFF. The DNA for the CDR3 is TGTGCCAGCGTTCAAGCGGGGGGGCCCTATGAGCAGTTCTTC.

This clonotype was seen at least ten times. The chain uses TRBV3-1 and TRBJ2-5; 7 nucleotides align to TRBD2. Germline CDR1 and CDR2: LGHDT and YNNKEL (reference sequence). The length of the CDR3 is 16 residues. Trimming cost V 0 bases and J 2 bases; bases outside gene matches: 6. DNA of the CDR3: TGTGCCAGCAGCCAAGAAACGGGAGCGGGACAAGAGACCCAGTACTTC. The encoded protein is CASSQETGAGQETQYF.

The V gene is TRBV2, the J gene TRBJ2-3, with 8 bases aligning to TRBD1. This CDR3 comprises 18 residues. Germline CDR1 SNHLY, CDR2 FYNNEI. V was pared by 8 bases and J by 2 bases, with 18 bases of the junction left unmatched. CDR3 amino acids: CASSLRRGQVMYTDTQYF. The DNA for the CDR3 is TGTGCCAGCTCCCTAAGGCGGGGACAGGTGATGTACACAGATACGCAGTATTTT.

V and J are TRBV6-2 or TRBV6-3 and TRBJ2-2; D might be TRBD1 or TRBD2, each matching 5 bases. The V end was cut by 6 bases, the J end by 1 base, with 15 bases between. Germline CDR1 and CDR2: MNHEY and SVGEGT. The CDR3 has 16 residues. CDR3 residues: CASRDAGTRNTGELFF. In nucleotides, the CDR3 is TGTGCCAGCAGAGACGCTGGGACGAGGAACACCGGGGAGCTGTTTTTT.

About this clonotype itself: This may be a read error, as it is one base from a much larger clone. The V gene is TRBV20-1, the J gene TRBJ1-1, with D maybe TRBD1 (6 bases). Germline V CDR1 and CDR2: DFQATT, SNEGSKA (reference sequence). This CDR3 has 15 residues. CDR3 amino acids: CSARDHREMNTDAFF. For the CDR3, the DNA is TGCAGTGCTAGAGATCACAGGGAAATGAACACTGACGCTTTCTTT.

V is TRBV9 and J is TRBJ1-2; D is undetermined. The V end was cut by 5 bases, the J end by 3 bases, with 17 bases between. Germline V gene data show CDR1 as SGDLS and CDR2 as YYNGEE. This CDR3 has 15 amino acids. In DNA, the CDR3 is TGTGCCAGCAGTGATGTGACACACCTTGACTATGGCTACACCTTC. Translated: CASSDVTHLDYGYTF.

As for this clonotype: This may stem from a read error, because a much larger clone lies one nucleotide away. The J gene is TRBJ1-1, the V gene TRBV19; tentative D call: TRBD1 (5 bases). The V gene lost 4 bases and the J gene lost 6 bases, with 15 bases spanning the gap. CDR3 length: 14 amino acids. Germline V gives CDR1 LNHDA, CDR2 SQIVND (reference sequence). For the CDR3, the DNA is TGTGCCAGTAGTAAGGAGGGTTGGGGCGCTGAAGCTTTCTTT. Amino acids: CASSKEGWGAEAFF.

This clonotype showed up just a few times. V gene TRBV5-4 combines with J gene TRBJ2-5, with 9 bases lining up with TRBD2. This CDR3 spans 14 amino acids. Losses at the gene ends were 5 bases for V and 4 bases for J; bases not matched to a gene: 6. The germline V gene has CDR1 SGHNT and CDR2 YYREEE (reference sequence). CDR3 in DNA: TGTGCCAGCAGTTTTGGACTAGCGCTAGAGACCCAGTACTTC. Translation gives CASSFGLALETQYF.

The CDR3 loop reads CASSLLSNSNTGELFF. The CDR3 coding sequence is TGTGCCAGCAGTTTGTTGAGCAACAGCAACACCGGGGAGCTGTTTTTT. The chain carries TRBV28 and TRBJ2-2; D unclear. The CDR3 covers 16 residues. V gave up 3 bases and J gave up 2 bases, with 13 bases separating them. Germline V gene lookup returns CDR1 MDHEN and CDR2 SYDVKM.

V gene TRBV6-1 combines with J gene TRBJ1-2; a possible D gene is TRBD1 (6 bases). This CDR3 is 12 amino acids long. V was trimmed by 10 bases and J by 9 bases, leaving 18 bases between them. CDR1 and CDR2 (germline): MNHNS, SASEGT. CDR3 loop: CATLRGANRYTF. The CDR3 nucleotides read TGTGCCACCCTGAGGGGGGCAAACCGCTACACCTTC.

The rearrangement links TRBV6-1 to TRBJ2-1; the D is unclear. Germline-derived CDR1 and CDR2 are MNHNS and SASEGT. Trimming removed 5 bases from V and 8 bases from J, with 16 bases in between. The CDR3 has 14 amino acids. The CDR3 DNA reads as TGTGCCAGCAGTTATAGTGCAGCCCGAGATGAGCAGTTCTTC. Protein sequence: CASSYSAARDEQFF.

This clonotype was detected only a few times. The CDR3 reads CASSATGEPIFNSPLHF. As DNA, the CDR3 is TGTGCCAGCAGTGCAACAGGGGAACCCATATTTAATTCACCCCTCCACTTT. The V call is TRBV6-1, the J call TRBJ1-6, with 7 bases aligning to TRBD1. From germline, CDR1 is MNHNS and CDR2 SASEGT. The CDR3 totals 17 residues. With 4 bases clipped from V and 6 bases from J, the junction kept 12 bases outside the gene matches.

Only a few counts were recorded for this clonotype. The chain carries TRBV27 and TRBJ2-1, with 16 bases that match TRBD2. This CDR3 is 18 amino acids long. Germline assignment: CDR1 MNHEY and CDR2 SMNVEV (reference sequence). V was pared by 5 bases and J by 2 bases, with 6 bases of the junction left unmatched. CDR3: CASSQGLAGGPTYNEQFF. The CDR3 DNA reads as TGTGCCAGCAGTCAGGGACTAGCGGGAGGGCCAACCTACAATGAGCAGTTCTTC.

The chain combines TRBV15 with TRBJ2-5, with 14 bases matching TRBD2. The V gene's germline CDR1 is LNHNV and CDR2 YYDKDF (reference sequence). The CDR3 sequence is 17 residues long. Trimming removed 4 bases from V and 3 bases from J; junction bases left unmatched: 7. Written as DNA, the CDR3 is TGTGCCACCAGCATTGGAGGGACTAGCGGGGGTAAAGAGACCCAGTACTTC. Translation gives CATSIGGTSGGKETQYF.

This clonotype has a count of ten or more. The rearrangement joins TRBV28 to TRBJ1-5; 7 positions agree with TRBD1. The V gene's germline CDR1 is MDHEN and CDR2 SYDVKM. V shed 4 bases and J 1 base; nucleotides not matched to a gene: 7. CDR3 length: 16 residues. The CDR3 reads CASSSNRGTSNQPQHF. The CDR3 DNA reads as TGTGCCAGCAGTTCAAACAGGGGTACGAGCAATCAGCCCCAGCATTTT.

This clonotype occurred many times. The rearrangement uses TRBV7-9 and TRBJ2-7; D ambiguous. Germline loops: CDR1 SEHNR, CDR2 FQNEAQ (reference sequence). V lost 4 bases to trimming and J lost 5 bases, with 9 bases between them. There are 12 residues in the CDR3. CDR3 coding DNA: TGTGCCAGCAGCTCCTTAGGCCACGAGCAGTACTTC. Protein product: CASSSLGHEQYF.

Ten or more counts support this clonotype. The genes are TRBV28 and TRBJ2-7; 7 positions match TRBD1. Germline V gene lookup returns CDR1 MDHEN and CDR2 SYDVKM. The CDR3 is made up of 12 amino acids. Trimming at V came to 5 bases and at J to 7 bases, leaving 5 bases not matched to a gene. CDR3 protein: CASSTTGEEQYF. CDR3 bases: TGTGCCAGCAGTACCACAGGGGAGGAGCAGTACTTC.

In its sample, this clonotype was seen many times. For the CDR3, the DNA is TGTGCCAGCAGTTTATCGTATGGGAATCAGCCCCAGCATTTT. This codes for CASSLSYGNQPQHF. The chain joins TRBV27 to TRBJ1-5, with unresolved D. CDR1 is MNHEY, CDR2 SMNVEV, per germline (reference sequence). V dropped 0 bases and J dropped 4 bases, with 7 bases sitting between them. This CDR3 comprises 14 residues.